The 17 T cell receptor beta chains reported below all come from one sample, sequenced in a study of low-dose radiotherapy and immunotherapy resistance in tumors. Priming of first-strand cDNA relied on TRAV- and TRBV-specific primers (covering alpha and beta chains). TCR amplification used 15 to 20 PCR cycles, a constant-region primer and a V-primer adapter. TCRdb processed the reads anew with MiXCR; each CDR3 protein has one entry. The sample lists 7,500 to 10,000 distinct CDR3 sequences; approximately 69% were seen once. The receptors originated from a human donor with advanced metastatic prostate, ovarian, gallbladder or colorectal cancer (not recorded which). This table probably holds off-target reads from a library built for another chain.

This rearrangement joins TRBV28 to TRBJ2-3; TRBD2 matches 8 bases. V lost 5 bases, J lost 3 bases, and 4 bases stayed unmatched. The CDR3 is made up of 14 amino acids. From germline, CDR1 is MDHEN and CDR2 SYDVKM. This CDR3 reads CASSTSGATDTQYF. The DNA of the CDR3 is TGTGCCAGCAGTACTAGCGGAGCGACAGATACGCAGTATTTT.

The V and J genes are TRBV5-4 and TRBJ1-2; D uncertain. The germline CDR1 and CDR2 sequences are SGHNT and YYREEE (reference sequence). The CDR3 length is 14 residues. V shed 6 bases and J shed 9 bases, with 21 bases lying between them. CDR3 coding DNA: TGTGCCAGCATTAGGAAAGGTTCTCCTGCGAGCTACACCTTC. Translating it yields CASIRKGSPASYTF.

The chain combines TRBV28 with TRBJ2-7, with D possibly being TRBD1 or TRBD2 (5 bases each). From germline, CDR1 is MDHEN and CDR2 SYDVKM. V dropped 8 bases and J dropped 3 bases, with 17 bases sitting between them. This CDR3 spans 14 amino acids. Here the CDR3 reads CASQPRGAYYEQYF. CDR3 sequence (DNA): TGTGCCAGCCAGCCTCGGGGCGCTTACTACGAGCAGTACTTC.

CDR3 nucleotides: TGTGCCAGCAGCTTGTATAAGCAGTTCTTC. Translating it yields CASSLYKQFF. The rearrangement joins TRBV11-2 to TRBJ2-1; D gene uncertain. The CDR3 covers 10 residues. CDR1 is SGHAT, CDR2 FQNNGV, per germline. The V and J ends lost 3 bases and 11 bases respectively, with 5 bases between them.

The chain carries TRBV2 and TRBJ2-1; 12 bases map to TRBD2. With V trimmed by 4 bases and J by 7 bases, 8 bases remained unmatched. Germline assignment: CDR1 SNHLY and CDR2 FYNNEI. The CDR3 consists of 16 residues. In nucleotides, the CDR3 is TGTGCCAGCAGTGGCCCTGGCCTAGCGGGAGGGAATGAGCAGTTCTTC. This sequence encodes CASSGPGLAGGNEQFF.

This clonotype was seen more than once but under ten times. The V and J genes are TRBV29-1 and TRBJ2-6, with D hard to call. Between the trimmed V and J ends, which lost 1 base and 2 bases, there was a span of 15 bases. The CDR3 has 17 residues. Germline-derived CDR1 and CDR2 are SQVTM and ANQGSEA. DNA of the CDR3: TGCAGCGTTGAAGTCGGACGATCGCCCGCTGGGGCCAACGTCCTGACTTTC. It encodes CSVEVGRSPAGANVLTF.

The chain's CDR3 is CASSPGPLDTGELFF. The CDR3 coding sequence is TGCGCCAGCAGCCCGGGACCTCTTGATACCGGGGAGCTGTTTTTT. The J gene is TRBJ2-2, the V gene TRBV5-1, with D perhaps given as TRBD1 or TRBD2 (5 bases each). Germline CDR1 is SGHRS and CDR2 is YFSETQ. V lost 4 bases to trimming and J lost 5 bases, with 15 bases between them. The CDR3 is made up of 15 amino acids.

This rearrangement joins TRBV9 to TRBJ2-2; TRBD1 might be the D (5 bases). Trimming took off 8 bases at V and 0 bases at J, with 14 bases between the two ends. This CDR3 has 15 residues. Germline values: CDR1 SGDLS, CDR2 YYNGEE. In DNA form, the CDR3 reads TGTGCCAGTTCCCCCGTACAGGCGAACACCGGGGAGCTGTTTTTT. It specifies CASSPVQANTGELFF.

The V gene is TRBV4-2, the J gene TRBJ2-1; D remains unclear. The V and J ends lost 0 bases and 2 bases respectively, with 8 bases between them. The CDR3 runs to 15 residues. Germline V lookup: CDR1 LGHNA, CDR2 YNFKEQ. DNA for the CDR3: TGTGCCAGCAGCCAAGAAAAGGTTGCCTACAATGAGCAGTTCTTC. Its protein is CASSQEKVAYNEQFF.

This clonotype was recorded a few times. This sequence joins TRBV20-1 and TRBJ2-7, with 9 bases identical to TRBD2. The CDR3 consists of 16 residues. J was trimmed by 0 bases and V by 1 base; bases with no gene match: 7. Looked up from germline, CDR1 is DFQATT and CDR2 is SNEGSKA (reference sequence). The CDR3 is CSARVGREGFSYEQYF. The CDR3 DNA follows: TGCAGTGCTAGAGTGGGGCGGGAGGGTTTCTCCTACGAGCAGTACTTC.

This chain uses TRBV2 with TRBJ2-1; the D gene could be TRBD1 or TRBD2 (5 bases each). This CDR3 is 15 amino acids long. Trimming cost V 1 base and J 6 bases, with 13 bases left between them. Germline CDR1 is SNHLY and CDR2 is FYNNEI. CDR3 protein: CASSEGLGVFNEQFF. The CDR3 bases are TGTGCCAGCAGTGAAGGACTGGGGGTATTCAATGAGCAGTTCTTC.

CDR3 sequence reads: CASSLLTSGRRHTGELFF. The CDR3 bases are TGCGCCAGCAGCTTACTGACTAGCGGGAGGCGGCACACCGGGGAGCTGTTTTTT. The chain uses TRBV5-1 and TRBJ2-2; 13 bases match TRBD2. Germline CDR1 is SGHRS and CDR2 is YFSETQ. This CDR3 is 18 amino acids long. V was clipped by 2 bases and J by 3 bases; unmatched bases: 7.

The chain has TRBV7-2 and TRBJ2-7, with 7 bases aligning to TRBD2. The CDR3 is 13 amino acids. Germline V lookup: CDR1 SGHTA, CDR2 FQGNSA. V gave up 8 bases and J gave up 4 bases; unmatched junction bases: 8. CDR3 amino acids: CASGAGVRYEQYF. The CDR3 nucleotides are TGTGCCAGCGGTGCGGGGGTACGTTACGAGCAGTACTTC.

This chain links TRBV6-5 with TRBJ2-6, with D uncertain. From germline, CDR1 is MNHEY and CDR2 SVGAGI. Trimming took 4 bases from V and 0 from J, leaving 7 bases between them. The CDR3 is 15 amino acids. For the CDR3, the DNA is TGTGCCAGCAGTTCGGGCGTCTCTGGGGCCAACGTCCTGACTTTC. Its translation is CASSSGVSGANVLTF.

The rearrangement uses TRBV20-1 and TRBJ1-3; 8 bases align to TRBD1. The J segment lost 1 base and the V segment lost 5 bases, leaving 1 base of the junction unmatched. CDR1 and CDR2 (germline): DFQATT, SNEGSKA (reference sequence). The CDR3 runs 13 residues. CDR3 amino acids: CSAWTGSGNTIYF. Here the CDR3 DNA reads TGCAGTGCTTGGACAGGGTCTGGAAACACCATATATTTT.

The rearrangement links TRBV7-2 to TRBJ1-1; the match to TRBD1 covers 10 bases. J was trimmed by 1 base and V by 2 bases; bases with no gene match: 1. The CDR3 runs to 15 residues. CDR1 SGHTA and CDR2 FQGNSA come from the germline V gene. The CDR3 DNA reads as TGTGCCAGCAGCTTAAGGACAGGGGGGAACACTGAAGCTTTCTTT. It is translated as CASSLRTGGNTEAFF.

The chain employs TRBV23-1 and TRBJ2-2, with 7 bases that match TRBD1. Being an ORF, TRBV23-1 has a function that is uncertain. CDR3 length equals 17 residues. J gave up 4 bases and V 2 bases, and 10 bases lay outside the gene matches. CDR3 in DNA: TGCGCCAGCAGTCAACCTCCCCGGGACAGAGGCACCGGGGAGCTGTTTTTT. It is translated as CASSQPPRDRGTGELFF.